Detailed here is one TCR beta chain. Its antigen remains undetermined. Base qualities are not recorded, but no much larger clone differs from it by a single base. The library was generated by the immunoSEQ multiplex PCR assay. The published analysis was carried out like this. A statistical classification framework was built to diagnose cytomegalovirus status from the catalog of TCR beta chain sequences. This is the immuneACCESS table as TCRdb keeps it, with only in-frame sequences that have V and J called. A part of the clones is gone; compared with another copy, unresolved V genes explain less than half, and the rest is unexplained. V, J and clone size reflect that table, while D and trimming were determined from the DNA. This sample comprises roughly 150,000 clones, approximately 84% of them detected only once. 30% of the sample is taken by the ten largest. The sample comes from a study of cytomegalovirus exposure and HLA in healthy donors (dated by TCRdb to about 2017). Notes on the research overall: The roughly 670 repertoires of the first cohort and the roughly 110 validation repertoires were produced on the same platform, according to a later analysis. The study aimed to test whether signatures of past pathogen exposure could be identified by cataloging public T cell receptors. In addition to the first cohort of approximately 670 subjects, a separate validation cohort of approximately 110 different subjects was used. To predict cytomegalovirus infection status, the study brought together high-throughput TCR immunosequencing, statistical association of individual TCRs with disease status, and machine learning. The research as a whole found: The classifier was reported to diagnose cytomegalovirus status with high specificity and sensitivity in both the original cohort and the validation cohort. A few of the identified cytomegalovirus-associated TCR beta chains were confirmed in vitro to be specific for cytomegalovirus antigens. The authors suggested that the approach could potentially be generalized to other disease states and immunological phenotypes. All 120 or so repertoires were used to score co-occurrence in the validation cohort in a later analysis, because that analysis had no HLA typing for the cohort. Of the cluster scores, roughly 95% were above 0 in a later analysis, which found that TCRs clustered in the first cohort also tended to co-occur in the approximately 110 validation repertoires. The study listed approximately 150 TCR beta chains as associated with cytomegalovirus. Most TCR sequences were seen in very few donors, while some public TCRs were found in many individuals.

From V the trimming removes 11 bases and from J it removes 7 bases, while the gene matches leave 10 bases of the junction unaccounted for. Based on the germline V gene, the CDR1 and CDR2 sequences are SNHLY and FYNNEI. From cysteine to phenylalanine, the CDR3 is 13 amino acids long. The read is trimmed to its CDR3 DNA, 39 bases read in frame from base 1. The donors belonged to the validation cohort of around 130 subjects, which was separate from the approximately 700-subject first cohort. The sequence derives from a man aged 25-45 years in good health and CMV-seropositive. The sequence links TRBV2 to TRBJ1-4, with TRBD1 matching 7 junction bases. Material: PBMCs. The sequence in DNA is TGTGCCGTGAAACAGGGGACTCTTGAAAAACTGTTTTTT. Its translation is CAVKQGTLEKLFF. Supplemented by the reference TRBV2 and TRBJ1-4 proteins around the CDR3, the complete variable domain is EPEVTQTPSHQVTQMGQEVILRCVPISNHLYFYWYRQILGQKVEFLVSFYNNEISEKSEIFDDQFSVERPDGSNFTLKIRSTKLEDSAMYFCAVKQGTLEKLFFGSGTQLSVL.